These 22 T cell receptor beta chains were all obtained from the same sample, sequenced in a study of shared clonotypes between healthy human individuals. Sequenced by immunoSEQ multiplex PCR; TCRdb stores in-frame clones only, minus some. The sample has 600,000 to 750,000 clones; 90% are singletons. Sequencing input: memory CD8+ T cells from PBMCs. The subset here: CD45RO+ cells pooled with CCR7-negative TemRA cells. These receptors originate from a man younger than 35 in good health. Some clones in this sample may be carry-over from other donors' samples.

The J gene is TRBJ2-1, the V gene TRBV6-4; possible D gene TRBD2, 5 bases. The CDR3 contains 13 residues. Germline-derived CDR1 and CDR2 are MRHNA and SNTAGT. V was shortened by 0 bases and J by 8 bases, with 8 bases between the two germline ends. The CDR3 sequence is CASSDSDFDEQFF. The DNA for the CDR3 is TGTGCCAGCAGTGACTCGGACTTTGATGAGCAGTTCTTC.

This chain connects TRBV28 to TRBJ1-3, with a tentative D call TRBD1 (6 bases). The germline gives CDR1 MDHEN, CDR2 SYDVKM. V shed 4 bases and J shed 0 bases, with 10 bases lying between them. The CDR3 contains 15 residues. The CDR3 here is CASSWTESSGNTIYF. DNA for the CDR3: TGTGCCAGCAGTTGGACAGAGAGCTCTGGAAACACCATATATTTT.

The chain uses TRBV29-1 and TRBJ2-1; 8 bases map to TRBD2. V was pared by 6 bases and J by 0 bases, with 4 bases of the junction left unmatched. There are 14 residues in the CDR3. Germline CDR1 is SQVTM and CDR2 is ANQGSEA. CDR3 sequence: CSVYSGASYNEQFF. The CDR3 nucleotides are TGCAGCGTGTATAGCGGGGCCTCCTACAATGAGCAGTTCTTC.

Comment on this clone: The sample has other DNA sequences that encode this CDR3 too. The CDR3 nucleotides are TGCAGCGGTAGGGACAGTACCTACGAGCAGTACTTC. Translated: CSGRDSTYEQYF. This chain uses TRBV29-1 with TRBJ2-7; 7 bases align to TRBD1. This CDR3 has 12 residues. The ends lost 7 bases at V and 2 bases at J; junction bases unmatched: 5. Per the germline V gene, CDR1 is SQVTM and CDR2 is ANQGSEA.

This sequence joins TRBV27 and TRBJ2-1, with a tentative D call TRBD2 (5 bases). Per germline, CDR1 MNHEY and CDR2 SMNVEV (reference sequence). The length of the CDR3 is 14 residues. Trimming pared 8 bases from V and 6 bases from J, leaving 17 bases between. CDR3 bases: TGTGCCAGCGGGTGGCGGGCGGATGGCAATGAGCAGTTCTTC. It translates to CASGWRADGNEQFF.

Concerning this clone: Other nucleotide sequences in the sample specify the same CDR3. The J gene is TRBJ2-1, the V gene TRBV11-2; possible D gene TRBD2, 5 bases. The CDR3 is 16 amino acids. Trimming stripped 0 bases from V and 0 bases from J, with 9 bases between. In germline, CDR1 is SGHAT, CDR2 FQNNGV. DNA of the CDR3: TGTGCCAGCAGCTTAGAGGTAGGGAGCTCCTACAATGAGCAGTTCTTC. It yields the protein CASSLEVGSSYNEQFF.

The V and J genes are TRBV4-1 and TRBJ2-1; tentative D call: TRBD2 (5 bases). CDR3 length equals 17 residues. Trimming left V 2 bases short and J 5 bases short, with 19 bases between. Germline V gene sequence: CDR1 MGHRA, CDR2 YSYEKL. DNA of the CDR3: TGCGCCAGCAGCCAATCCACCTGGGAGCCCAGCGACAATGAGCAGTTCTTC. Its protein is CASSQSTWEPSDNEQFF.

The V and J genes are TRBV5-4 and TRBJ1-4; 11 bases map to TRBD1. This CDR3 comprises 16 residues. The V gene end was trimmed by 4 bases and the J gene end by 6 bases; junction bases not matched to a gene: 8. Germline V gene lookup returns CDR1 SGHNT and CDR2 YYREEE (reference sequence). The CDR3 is CASSPGQGGYDEKLFF. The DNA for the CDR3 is TGTGCCAGCAGCCCGGGACAGGGGGGATATGATGAAAAACTGTTTTTT.

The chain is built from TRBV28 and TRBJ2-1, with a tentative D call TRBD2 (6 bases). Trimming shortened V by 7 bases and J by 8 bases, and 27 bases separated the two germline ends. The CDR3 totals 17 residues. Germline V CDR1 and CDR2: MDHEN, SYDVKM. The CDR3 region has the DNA TGTGCCAGCAAAGATAACTTGGCGGGAAGGTGGGGGGATGAGCAGTTCTTC. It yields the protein CASKDNLAGRWGDEQFF.

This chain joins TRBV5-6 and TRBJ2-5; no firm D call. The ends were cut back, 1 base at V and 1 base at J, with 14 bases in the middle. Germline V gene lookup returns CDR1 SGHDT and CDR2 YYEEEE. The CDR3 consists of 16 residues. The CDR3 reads CASSLFYVVSQETQYF. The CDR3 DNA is TGTGCCAGCAGCTTGTTCTATGTAGTTAGCCAAGAGACCCAGTACTTC. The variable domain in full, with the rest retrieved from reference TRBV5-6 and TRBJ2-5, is DAGVTQSPTHLIKTRGQQVTLRCSPKSGHDTVSWYQQALGQGPQFIFQYYEEEERQRGNFPDRFSGHQFPNYSSELNVNALLLGDSALYLCASSLFYVVSQETQYFGPGTRLLVL.

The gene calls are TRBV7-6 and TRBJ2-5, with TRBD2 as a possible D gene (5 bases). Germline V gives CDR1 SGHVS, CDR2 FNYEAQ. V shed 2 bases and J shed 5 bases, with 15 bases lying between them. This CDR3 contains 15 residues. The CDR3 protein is CASSLIRTATETQYF. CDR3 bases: TGTGCCAGCAGCTTAATTCGGACTGCGACGGAGACCCAGTACTTC.

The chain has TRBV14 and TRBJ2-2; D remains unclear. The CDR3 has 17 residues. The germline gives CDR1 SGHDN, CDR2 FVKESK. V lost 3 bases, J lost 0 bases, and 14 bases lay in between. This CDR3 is CASSHFPDLTNTGELFF. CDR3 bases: TGTGCCAGCAGCCATTTTCCGGACCTCACGAACACCGGGGAGCTGTTTTTT.

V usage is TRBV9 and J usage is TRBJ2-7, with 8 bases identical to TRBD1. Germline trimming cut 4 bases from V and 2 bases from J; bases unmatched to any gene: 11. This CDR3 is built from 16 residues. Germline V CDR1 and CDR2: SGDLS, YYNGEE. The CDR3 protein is CASSLPPDRVTYEQYF. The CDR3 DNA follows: TGTGCCAGCAGCCTCCCTCCGGACAGGGTAACCTACGAGCAGTACTTC.

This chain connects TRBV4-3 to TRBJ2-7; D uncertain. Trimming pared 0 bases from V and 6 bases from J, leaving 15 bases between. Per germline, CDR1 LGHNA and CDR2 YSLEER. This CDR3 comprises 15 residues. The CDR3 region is CASSQDSGPTGEQYF. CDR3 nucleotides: TGCGCCAGCAGCCAAGATTCTGGGCCGACGGGCGAGCAGTACTTC.

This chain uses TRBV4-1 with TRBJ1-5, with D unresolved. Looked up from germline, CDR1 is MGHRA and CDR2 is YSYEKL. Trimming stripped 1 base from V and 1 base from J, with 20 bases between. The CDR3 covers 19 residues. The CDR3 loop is CASSQVLAGRLGSNQPQHF. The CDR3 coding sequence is TGCGCCAGCAGCCAAGTACTGGCGGGGAGGTTAGGGAGCAATCAGCCCCAGCATTTT.

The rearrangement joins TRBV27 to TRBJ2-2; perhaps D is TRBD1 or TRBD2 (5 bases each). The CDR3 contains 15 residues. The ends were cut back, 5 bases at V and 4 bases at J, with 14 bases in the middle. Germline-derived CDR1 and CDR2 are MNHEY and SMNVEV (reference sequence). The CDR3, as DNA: TGTGCCAGCAGTACCCGGACGGGACCCACCGGGGAGCTGTTTTTT. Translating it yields CASSTRTGPTGELFF.

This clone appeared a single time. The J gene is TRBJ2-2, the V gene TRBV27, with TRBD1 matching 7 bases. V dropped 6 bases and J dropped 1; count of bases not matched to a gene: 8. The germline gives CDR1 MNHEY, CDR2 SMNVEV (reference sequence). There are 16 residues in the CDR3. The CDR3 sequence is CASSPTGALNTGELFF. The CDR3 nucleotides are TGTGCCAGCAGCCCAACAGGGGCGCTGAACACCGGGGAGCTGTTTTTT.

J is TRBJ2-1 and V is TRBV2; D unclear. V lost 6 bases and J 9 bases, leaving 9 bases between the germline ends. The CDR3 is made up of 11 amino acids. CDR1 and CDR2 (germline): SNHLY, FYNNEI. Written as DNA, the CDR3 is TGTGCCAGCAGGCCAGCAAGTGAGCAGTTCTTC. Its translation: CASRPASEQFF.

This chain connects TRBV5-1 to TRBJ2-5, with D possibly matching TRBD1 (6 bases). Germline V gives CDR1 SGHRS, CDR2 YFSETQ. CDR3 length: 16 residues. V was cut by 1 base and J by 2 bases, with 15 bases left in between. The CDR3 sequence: CASSLWKFDRQETQYF. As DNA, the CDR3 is TGCGCCAGCAGCTTGTGGAAGTTTGACAGGCAAGAGACCCAGTACTTC. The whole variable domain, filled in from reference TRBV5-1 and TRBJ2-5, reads KAGVTQTPRYLIKTRGQQVTLSCSPISGHRSVSWYQQTPGQGLQFLFEYFSETQRNKGNFPGRFSGRQFSNSRSEMNVSTLELGDSALYLCASSLWKFDRQETQYFGPGTRLLVL.

The DNA of the CDR3 is TGTGCCAGCAGCTTCGGCAGGGGGCGGGGAAACACCATATATTTT. Translated, it gives CASSFGRGRGNTIYF. The rearrangement joins TRBV5-4 to TRBJ1-3; 8 bases map to TRBD1. This CDR3 comprises 15 residues. Germline V lookup: CDR1 SGHNT, CDR2 YYREEE (reference sequence). The V and J ends lost 2 bases and 4 bases, in that order; junction bases with no gene match: 5.

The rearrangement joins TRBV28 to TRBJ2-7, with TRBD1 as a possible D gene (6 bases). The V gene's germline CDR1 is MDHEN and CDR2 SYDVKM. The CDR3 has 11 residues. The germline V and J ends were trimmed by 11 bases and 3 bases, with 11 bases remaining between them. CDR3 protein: CAEGRGYEQYF. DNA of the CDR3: TGTGCCGAGGGCAGGGGCTACGAGCAGTACTTC.

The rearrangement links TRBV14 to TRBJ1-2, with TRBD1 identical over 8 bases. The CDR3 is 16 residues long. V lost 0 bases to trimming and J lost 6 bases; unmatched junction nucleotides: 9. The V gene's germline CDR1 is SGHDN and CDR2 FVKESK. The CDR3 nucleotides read TGTGCCAGCAGCCAAGATAGGATCGCGACAGGGGATGGCTACACCTTC. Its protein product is CASSQDRIATGDGYTF.